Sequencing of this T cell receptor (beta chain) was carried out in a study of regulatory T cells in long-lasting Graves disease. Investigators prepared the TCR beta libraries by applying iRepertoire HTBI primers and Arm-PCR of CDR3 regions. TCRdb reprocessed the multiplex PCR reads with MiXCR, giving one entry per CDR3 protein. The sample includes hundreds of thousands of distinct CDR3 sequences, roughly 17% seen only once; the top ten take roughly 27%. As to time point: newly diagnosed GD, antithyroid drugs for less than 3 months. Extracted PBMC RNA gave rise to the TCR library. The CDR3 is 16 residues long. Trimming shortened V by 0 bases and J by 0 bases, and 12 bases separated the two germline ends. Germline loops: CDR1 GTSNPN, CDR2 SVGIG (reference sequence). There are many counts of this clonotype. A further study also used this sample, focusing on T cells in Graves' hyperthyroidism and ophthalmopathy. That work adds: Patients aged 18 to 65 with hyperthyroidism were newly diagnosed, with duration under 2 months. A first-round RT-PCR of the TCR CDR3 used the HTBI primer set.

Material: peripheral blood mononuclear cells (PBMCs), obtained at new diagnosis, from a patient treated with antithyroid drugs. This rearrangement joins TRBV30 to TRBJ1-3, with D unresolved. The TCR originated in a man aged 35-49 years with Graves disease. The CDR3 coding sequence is TGTGCCTGGAGTGTACCCGGCTCGCACTCTGGAAACACCATATATTTT. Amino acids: CAWSVPGSHSGNTIYF.